The rows below give T cell receptor beta chains drawn from one sample of a study of vaccination and CD4 T cells after COVID-19. A single record per CDR3 protein comes from TCRdb applying MiXCR to the PCR reads. The table lists about 15,000 distinct CDR3 sequences, approximately 58% of them singletons, with approximately 15% in the top ten. No cognate antigen is known for these TCRs. The sample taken for sequencing was CD4+ T cells from blood, cultured in vitro. The origin of the receptors is a human donor who had recovered from COVID-19. CDR3s include the opening cysteine and the closing phenylalanine or tryptophan. D genes are given only for firm matches. Expanded clones get a size class; other rows say once, few or many, or leave the size out.

.	few	TRBV7-3	TRBJ2-1	CASSLYPNPNEQFF	TGTGCCAGCAGCTTATATCCTAACCCAAATGAGCAGTTCTTC
.	.	TRBV5-1	TRBJ1-5	CASKLRGGEDQPQHF	TGCGCCAGCAAACTTCGCGGAGGGGAGGATCAGCCCCAGCATTTT
.	.	TRBV10-1	TRBJ2-2	CASSESGAGELFF	TGCGCCAGCAGTGAGTCGGGCGCCGGGGAGCTGTTTTTT
.	.	TRBV20-1	TRBJ2-3	CSAAGSTALITDTQYF	TGCAGTGCGGCTGGGTCTACCGCCCTAATCACAGATACGCAGTATTTT
.	.	TRBV27	TRBJ1-5	CASSLSGAGAQPQHF	TGTGCCAGCAGTTTAAGTGGTGCAGGGGCTCAGCCCCAGCATTTT
.	.	TRBV10-2	TRBJ2-7	CASSGQSYYEQYF	TGCGCCAGCAGTGGACAGAGTTACTACGAGCAGTACTTC
TRBD1	.	TRBV6-2/TRBV6-3	TRBJ2-2	CASRPSGGGDTGELFF	TGTGCCAGCAGACCGTCAGGGGGCGGCGACACCGGGGAGCTGTTTTTT
TRBD1	.	TRBV19	TRBJ1-6	CASRNRGFNSPLHF	TGTGCCAGTAGAAACAGGGGATTCAATTCACCCCTCCACTTT
TRBD1	few	TRBV10-3	TRBJ1-6	CAISPSRTGSSSPLHF	TGTGCCATCAGTCCCTCACGGACAGGTTCGAGTTCACCCCTCCACTTT
TRBD1	.	TRBV4-1	TRBJ1-5	CASSQGQQGGQPQHF	TGCGCCAGCAGCCAAGGTCAGCAGGGGGGTCAGCCCCAGCATTTT
.	few	TRBV12-3/TRBV12-4	TRBJ1-1	CASSLGTANTEAFF	TGTGCCAGCAGTTTAGGGACGGCGAACACTGAAGCTTTCTTT
.	once	TRBV6-1	TRBJ1-5	CASISRILGGRQPQHF	TGTGCCAGCATCTCTCGTATACTGGGGGGGCGTCAGCCCCAGCATTTT
TRBD1	few	TRBV2	TRBJ1-1	CASRDRGETEAFF	TGTGCCAGCAGGGACAGGGGGGAGACTGAAGCTTTCTTT
.	.	TRBV24-1	TRBJ2-1	CATSDSRPRSYNEQFF	TGTGCCACCAGTGATAGTCGGCCCCGCTCCTACAATGAGCAGTTCTTC